A selection of T cell receptor beta chains follows, all from one sample in a study of blood T cell repertoires in COVID-19. Only in-frame clones appear in the TCRdb table, and some are missing; sequencing was by immunoSEQ multiplex PCR. The sample contains 130,000 to 150,000 clones, approximately 80% of which appear only once. Sequenced input: peripheral blood. These receptor sequences come from a woman older than 75 in a cohort sampled during active or convalescent COVID-19. Each CDR3 is given with its conserved first and last residue. D genes are given only for firm matches. Rows may omit the clone size; those that give it use once, few, many or a size class.

v_call,clone_size,j_call,d_call,cdr3_aa,cdr3_nt
TRBV18,.,TRBJ2-2,.,CASRDTTNTGELFF,TGTGCCAGCCGGGACACGACGAACACCGGGGAGCTGTTTTTT
TRBV27,.,TRBJ2-1,TRBD2,CASSTHYDGGGAFSNEQFF,TGTGCCAGCAGTACCCACTACGATGGCGGGGGGGCCTTTTCCAATGAGCAGTTCTTC
TRBV6-2/TRBV6-3,.,TRBJ2-1,.,CASSYMSRVDEQFF,TGTGCCAGCAGTTACATGAGCAGGGTGGATGAGCAGTTCTTC
TRBV7-2,.,TRBJ2-1,.,CASSLGASSYNEQFF,TGTGCCAGCAGCTTAGGTGCTAGCTCCTACAATGAGCAGTTCTTC
TRBV5-4,.,TRBJ1-1,.,CASSFPDRPNTEAFF,TGTGCCAGCAGCTTTCCGGACAGACCGAACACTGAAGCTTTCTTT
TRBV7-2,.,TRBJ2-1,TRBD1,CASSSADRGNEQFF,TGTGCCAGCAGCTCGGCGGACAGGGGCAATGAGCAGTTCTTC
TRBV27,.,TRBJ2-7,TRBD1,CASSLFRDRGEQYF,TGTGCCAGCAGTTTATTTCGGGACAGAGGGGAGCAGTACTTC
TRBV21-1,.,TRBJ1-5,.,CASRIDYQPQHF,TGTGCCAGCAGGATAGACTATCAGCCCCAGCATTTT
TRBV7-7,many,TRBJ2-2,.,CASRELPPGGNTGELFF,TGTGCTAGCAGGGAATTACCCCCCGGCGGGAACACCGGGGAGCTGTTTTTT
TRBV7-9,.,TRBJ1-5,.,CASSLFTGGRAQPQHF,TGTGCCAGCAGCTTATTTACGGGGGGTCGGGCTCAGCCCCAGCATTTT
TRBV19,.,TRBJ1-2,.,CASSFSGGYTF,TGTGCCAGTAGTTTCTCGGGAGGCTACACCTTC
TRBV5-4,few,TRBJ1-2,.,CASSPLQGYYGYTF,TGTGCCAGCAGCCCACTACAGGGATACTATGGCTACACCTTC
TRBV11-1,.,TRBJ2-5,.,CASSLGQQETQYF,TGTGCCAGCAGCTTAGGCCAGCAAGAGACCCAGTACTTC
TRBV19,.,TRBJ2-3,TRBD2,CASSQTSGGATDTQYF,TGTGCCAGTAGTCAGACTAGCGGGGGGGCCACAGATACGCAGTATTTT
TRBV19,.,TRBJ1-4,.,CASSIADSTREKLFF,TGTGCCAGTAGTATAGCGGACAGCACGCGTGAAAAACTGTTTTTT
TRBV18,large,TRBJ2-1,.,CASSLRQPVEQFF,TGTGCCAGCTCGTTGAGACAGCCAGTTGAGCAGTTCTTC
TRBV15,.,TRBJ1-1,.,CATSRERRGEAFF,TGTGCCACCAGCAGAGAAAGGCGCGGTGAAGCTTTCTTT
TRBV6-6,few,TRBJ1-2,.,CASSYRGSPIF,TGTGCCAGCAGTTATAGGGGCAGCCCAATCTTC
TRBV7-9,.,TRBJ2-1,.,CASSSVGRIQGYNEQFF,TGTGCCAGCAGCTCCGTCGGCCGGATACAGGGATACAATGAGCAGTTCTTC
TRBV19,.,TRBJ2-3,.,CASSIGRRSTDTQYF,TGTGCCAGTAGTATCGGTCGCCGTAGCACAGATACGCAGTATTTT
TRBV5-1,.,TRBJ2-5,.,CASSLTGIETQYF,TGCGCCAGCAGCTTAACAGGGATCGAGACCCAGTACTTC
TRBV6-4,.,TRBJ1-6,TRBD1,CASSLQGQGASPLHF,TGTGCCAGCAGTCTCCAGGGACAGGGGGCTTCACCCCTCCACTTT
TRBV2,.,TRBJ1-6,TRBD1,CASSPPPDRGFSSYNSPLHF,TGTGCCAGCAGCCCCCCCCCGGACAGGGGTTTTAGCTCCTATAATTCACCCCTCCACTTT
TRBV2,once,TRBJ1-1,TRBD1,CASRDYRGSEAFF,TGTGCCAGCAGAGATTACAGGGGGTCTGAAGCTTTCTTT
TRBV11-2,.,TRBJ1-3,.,CASSLAWGAGNTIYF,TGTGCCAGCAGCTTAGCGTGGGGCGCTGGAAACACCATATATTTT
TRBV7-9,once,TRBJ1-1,TRBD1,CASSSRQGPTEAFF,TGTGCCAGCAGCTCACGACAGGGTCCCACTGAAGCTTTCTTT
TRBV2,.,TRBJ1-5,TRBD1,CASSDLRGLGQPQHF,TGTGCCAGCAGTGATTTAAGGGGGCTGGGTCAGCCCCAGCATTTT
TRBV9,.,TRBJ2-3,TRBD2,CASSTLAGGPDTQYF,TGTGCCAGCAGCACCCTAGCGGGGGGGCCAGATACGCAGTATTTT
TRBV7-9,.,TRBJ1-4,.,CASSSPGMANEKLFF,TGTGCCAGCAGCTCCCCCGGTATGGCTAATGAAAAACTGTTTTTT
TRBV7-2,.,TRBJ1-1,.,CASSSRTEINTEAFF,TGTGCCAGCAGCTCCAGGACAGAAATTAACACTGAAGCTTTCTTT
TRBV3-1/TRBV3-2,.,TRBJ2-3,.,CASSQQGPPHMDTQYF,TGTGCCAGCAGCCAACAGGGGCCACCGCACATGGATACGCAGTATTTT
TRBV24-1,.,TRBJ2-3,TRBD2,CATSDTGLADDTQYF,TGTGCCACCAGTGATACGGGACTAGCGGATGATACGCAGTATTTT
TRBV12-3/TRBV12-4,once,TRBJ2-7,.,CASSLTGGAEQYF,TGTGCCAGCAGTTTAACAGGGGGGGCCGAGCAGTACTTC
TRBV9,.,TRBJ2-1,.,CASSKTGDPTSYNEQFF,TGTGCCAGCAGCAAGACGGGGGACCCAACCTCCTACAATGAGCAGTTCTTC
TRBV6-6,.,TRBJ2-2,TRBD2,CASGRGGGGTGELFF,TGTGCCAGCGGAAGGGGAGGCGGGGGCACCGGGGAGCTGTTTTTT
TRBV6-1,.,TRBJ1-2,.,CASSETRYGYTF,TGTGCCAGCAGTGAAACACGCTATGGCTACACCTTC
TRBV5-1,.,TRBJ1-1,TRBD1,CASSLDRGYANTEAFF,TGCGCCAGCAGCTTGGACAGGGGGTATGCGAACACTGAAGCTTTCTTT
TRBV19,.,TRBJ2-2,.,CASSIRVQATGELFF,TGTGCCAGTAGTATACGAGTACAGGCCACCGGGGAGCTGTTTTTT
TRBV9,.,TRBJ1-6,.,CASSVAGSLNSPLHF,TGTGCCAGCAGCGTAGCCGGGAGCCTAAATTCACCCCTCCACTTT
TRBV7-2,.,TRBJ2-3,TRBD2,CASSLGGGWSTDTQYF,TGTGCCAGCAGCTTGGGGGGAGGGTGGAGCACAGATACGCAGTATTTT
TRBV4-1,few,TRBJ1-5,.,CASSRTVSANQPQHF,TGCGCCAGCAGCCGGACAGTCTCTGCCAATCAGCCCCAGCATTTT
TRBV2,once,TRBJ2-5,.,CASSRRLGQETQYF,TGTGCCAGCAGTCGACGACTCGGTCAAGAGACCCAGTACTTC
TRBV7-3,.,TRBJ2-7,.,CASSLSTGGLYEQYF,TGTGCCAGCAGCCTCTCGACCGGGGGGCTTTACGAGCAGTACTTC
TRBV28,once,TRBJ1-1,.,CASSLGFEAFF,TGTGCCAGCAGTTTAGGCTTTGAAGCTTTCTTT
TRBV4-1,.,TRBJ2-3,TRBD1,CASSQEMGQGLGEDTQYF,TGCGCCAGCAGCCAAGAGATGGGACAGGGCCTTGGTGAAGATACGCAGTATTTT
TRBV28,.,TRBJ2-3,TRBD2,CASSGRGLAGGNVITDTQYF,TGTGCCAGCAGTGGACGGGGACTAGCGGGGGGAAACGTGATCACAGATACGCAGTATTTT
TRBV7-9,once,TRBJ2-1,TRBD2,CASSLALVFGGVEQFF,TGTGCCAGCAGCTTAGCCCTTGTTTTTGGGGGGGTTGAGCAGTTCTTC
TRBV18,.,TRBJ1-6,.,CASSTGGGAESPLHF,TGTGCCAGCTCGACAGGTGGTGGGGCAGAGTCACCCCTCCACTTT
TRBV7-9,.,TRBJ1-2,.,CASSLDSGIYGYTF,TGTGCCAGCAGCCTCGATTCAGGGATTTATGGCTACACCTTC
TRBV11-2,.,TRBJ2-7,.,CASSPRDTNTYEQYF,TGTGCCAGCAGCCCCCGGGACACCAACACTTACGAGCAGTACTTC
TRBV2,.,TRBJ2-4,.,CASSKDILGMDIQYF,TGTGCCAGCAGTAAGGACATCCTAGGGATGGACATTCAGTACTTC
TRBV6-5,.,TRBJ1-2,.,CASSYLASGGGYTF,TGTGCCAGCAGTTACCTTGCCTCCGGCGGTGGCTACACCTTC
TRBV12-5,.,TRBJ1-3,.,CASGLVMRTPGNTIYF,TGTGCTAGTGGTTTGGTAATGAGGACTCCTGGAAACACCATATATTTT
TRBV5-1,.,TRBJ2-5,TRBD2,CASSRTSGGYQETQYF,TGCGCCAGCAGCAGGACTAGCGGGGGGTACCAAGAGACCCAGTACTTC
TRBV15,.,TRBJ1-2,TRBD1,CATSRDGTGGGGYTF,TGTGCCACCAGCAGAGATGGGACAGGGGGCGGCGGCTACACCTTC
TRBV5-6,.,TRBJ1-5,TRBD1,CASSYLGTGGQPQHF,TGTGCCAGCAGCTATTTGGGGACAGGGGGTCAGCCCCAGCATTTT
TRBV5-4,.,TRBJ2-7,TRBD1,CASSHVTGDSGEQYF,TGTGCCAGCAGCCATGTCACCGGGGACAGCGGCGAGCAGTACTTC
TRBV30,once,TRBJ1-2,.,CAWGVGGSYYGYTF,TGTGCCTGGGGTGTCGGGGGATCTTACTATGGCTACACCTTC
TRBV12-3/TRBV12-4,.,TRBJ2-7,.,CASSSYNEQYF,TGTGCCAGCAGCTCCTATAACGAGCAGTACTTC